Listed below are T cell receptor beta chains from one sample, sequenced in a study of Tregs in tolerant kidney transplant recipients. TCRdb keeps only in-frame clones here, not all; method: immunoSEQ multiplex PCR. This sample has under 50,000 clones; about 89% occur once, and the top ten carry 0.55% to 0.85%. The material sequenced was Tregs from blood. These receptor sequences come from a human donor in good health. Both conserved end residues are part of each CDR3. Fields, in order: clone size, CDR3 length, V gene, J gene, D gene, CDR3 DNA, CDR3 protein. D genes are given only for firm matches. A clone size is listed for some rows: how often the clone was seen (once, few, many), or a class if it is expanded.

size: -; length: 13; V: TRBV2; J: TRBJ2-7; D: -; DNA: TGTGCCAGCAGTACGATAAGGGACACCGAGCAGTACTTC; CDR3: CASSTIRDTEQYF
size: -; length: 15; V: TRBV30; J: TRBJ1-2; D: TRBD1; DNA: TGTGCCTGGAGCGCGGGACAGGGGGCCGTCTATGGCTACACCTTC; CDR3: CAWSAGQGAVYGYTF
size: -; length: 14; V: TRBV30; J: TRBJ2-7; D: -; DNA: TGTGCCTGGAGTAGGGGGAGGATCCCACCCGAGCAGTACTTC; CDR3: CAWSRGRIPPEQYF
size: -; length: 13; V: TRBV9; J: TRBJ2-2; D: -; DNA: TGTGCCAGCAGCGTACCCTCCACCGGGGAGCTGTTTTTT; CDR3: CASSVPSTGELFF
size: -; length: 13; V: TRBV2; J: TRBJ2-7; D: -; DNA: TGTGCCAGCAGGTTGACTAGTCAGTCCGAGCAGTACTTC; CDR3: CASRLTSQSEQYF
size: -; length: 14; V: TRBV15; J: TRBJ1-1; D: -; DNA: TGTGCCACCTACCCGGGAGGGGTTACTACTGAAGCTTTCTTT; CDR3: CATYPGGVTTEAFF
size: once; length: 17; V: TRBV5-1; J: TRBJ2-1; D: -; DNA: TGCGCCAGCAGCTTGCTGACGGGATCAAGCTCCTACAATGAGCAGTTCTTC; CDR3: CASSLLTGSSSYNEQFF
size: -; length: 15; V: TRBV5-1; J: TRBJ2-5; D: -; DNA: TGCGCCAGCAGCTTGGCGTCGTGGGGGAGGGAGACCCAGTACTTC; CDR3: CASSLASWGRETQYF
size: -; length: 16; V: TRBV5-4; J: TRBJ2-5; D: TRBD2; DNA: TGTGCCAGCAGCTTGCAAGGCGGGAGAATACAAGAGACCCAGTACTTC; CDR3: CASSLQGGRIQETQYF
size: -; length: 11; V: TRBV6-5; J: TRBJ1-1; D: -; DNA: TGTGCCAGCAGTTACTCGTCCGAAGCTTTCTTT; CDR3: CASSYSSEAFF
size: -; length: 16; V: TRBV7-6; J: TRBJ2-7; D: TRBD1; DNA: TGTGCCAGCAGCCCCATAGGGACAGGGAGTGCCTACGAGCAGTACTTC; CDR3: CASSPIGTGSAYEQYF
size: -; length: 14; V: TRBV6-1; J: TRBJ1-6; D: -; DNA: TGTGCCAGCAGTGTGTTGGGCGGGAATTCACCCCTCCACTTT; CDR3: CASSVLGGNSPLHF
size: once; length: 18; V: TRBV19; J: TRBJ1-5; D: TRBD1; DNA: TGTGCCAGTACGGTTGCCCCCGGGACAGGTGCTCGCAATCAGCCCCAGCATTTT; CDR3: CASTVAPGTGARNQPQHF
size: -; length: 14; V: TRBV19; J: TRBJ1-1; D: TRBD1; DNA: TGTGCCAGTAGTCCAGGACAGGGAAACACTGAAGCTTTCTTT; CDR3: CASSPGQGNTEAFF
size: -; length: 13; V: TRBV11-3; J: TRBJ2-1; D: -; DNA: TGTGCCAGCAGCTTAGAGGGGTACAATGAGCAGTTCTTC; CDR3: CASSLEGYNEQFF
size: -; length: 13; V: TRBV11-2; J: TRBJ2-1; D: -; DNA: TGTGCCAGCAGCTTAGATCGGGGAAATGAGCAGTTCTTC; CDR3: CASSLDRGNEQFF
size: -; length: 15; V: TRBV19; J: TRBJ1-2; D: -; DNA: TGTGCCAGTAGTCCTTCTGGCAGGCCTAACTATGGCTACACCTTC; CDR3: CASSPSGRPNYGYTF
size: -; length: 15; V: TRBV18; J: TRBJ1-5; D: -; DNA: TGTGCCAGCTCACCAAGGGGGGAAGGGCAGCAGCCCCAGCATTTT; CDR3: CASSPRGEGQQPQHF
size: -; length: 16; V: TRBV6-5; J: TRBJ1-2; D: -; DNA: TGTGCCAGCAGTTACGGAGTATCGCCCCGGAGGTATGGCTACACCTTC; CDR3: CASSYGVSPRRYGYTF
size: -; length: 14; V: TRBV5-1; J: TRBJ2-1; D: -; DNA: TGCGCCAGCAGCTTGGATCCGGGCTACAATGAGCAGTTCTTC; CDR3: CASSLDPGYNEQFF
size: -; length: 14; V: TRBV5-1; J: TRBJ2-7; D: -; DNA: TGCGCCAGCAGCTTGGCCGGACAGTTCTACGAGCAGTACTTC; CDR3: CASSLAGQFYEQYF
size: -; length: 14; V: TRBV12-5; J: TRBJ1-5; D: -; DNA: TGTGCTAGTGCCCCCAGGGATAGCAATCAGCCCCAGCATTTT; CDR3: CASAPRDSNQPQHF
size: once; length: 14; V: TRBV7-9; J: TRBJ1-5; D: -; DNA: TGTGCCAGCAGTTTAGTATCGACAGATCAGCCCCAGCATTTT; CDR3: CASSLVSTDQPQHF
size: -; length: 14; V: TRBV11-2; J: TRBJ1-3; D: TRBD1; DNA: TGTGCCAGCAGCCCACAGGGGGGTGGAAACACCATATATTTT; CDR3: CASSPQGGGNTIYF
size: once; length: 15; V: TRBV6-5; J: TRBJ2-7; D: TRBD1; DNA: TGTGCCAGCAGTTCCCCGGGACAGGTATCCTACGAGCAGTACTTC; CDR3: CASSSPGQVSYEQYF
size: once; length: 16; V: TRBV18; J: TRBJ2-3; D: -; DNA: TGTGCCAGCTCGGTCATAGCGATGGGGACCACAGATACGCAGTATTTT; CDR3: CASSVIAMGTTDTQYF
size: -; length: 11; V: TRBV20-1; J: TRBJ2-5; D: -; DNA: TGCAGTGCTGGACAGTTCGAGACCCAGTACTTC; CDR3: CSAGQFETQYF
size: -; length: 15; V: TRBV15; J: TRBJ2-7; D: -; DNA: TGTGCCACCAGCAGAGGTTTGACAGATTCCTACGAGCAGTACTTC; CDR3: CATSRGLTDSYEQYF
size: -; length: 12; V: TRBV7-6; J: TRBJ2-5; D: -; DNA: TGTGCCAGCAGTTCCGGTGCGCTTTTCCAGTACTTC; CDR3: CASSSGALFQYF
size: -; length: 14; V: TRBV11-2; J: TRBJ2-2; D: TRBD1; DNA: TGTGCCAGCAGCATTCTACAGGGGGCCGGGGAGCTGTTTTTT; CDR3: CASSILQGAGELFF
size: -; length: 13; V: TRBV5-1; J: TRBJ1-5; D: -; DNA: TGCGCCAGCAGCCTTCGAGAGGAGGGGCCCCAGCATTTT; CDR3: CASSLREEGPQHF
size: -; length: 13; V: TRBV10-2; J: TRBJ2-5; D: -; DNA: TGCGCCAGCCGAATGGGGGGCCGAGAGACCCAGTACTTC; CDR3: CASRMGGRETQYF
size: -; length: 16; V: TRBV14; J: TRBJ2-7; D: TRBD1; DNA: TGTGCCAGCAGCCAGGGACAGGGGGCGATGACCTACGAGCAGTACTTC; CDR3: CASSQGQGAMTYEQYF
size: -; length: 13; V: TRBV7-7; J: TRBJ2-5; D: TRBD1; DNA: TGTGCTAGCAGCCGGCAGGGGGTTGAGACCCAGTACTTC; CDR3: CASSRQGVETQYF
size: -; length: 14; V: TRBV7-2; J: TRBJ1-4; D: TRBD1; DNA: TGTGCCAGCAGCAGGGACAGGGGCCGGGACGGGGTGTTTTTT; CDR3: CASSRDRGRDGVFF
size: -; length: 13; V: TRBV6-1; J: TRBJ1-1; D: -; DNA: TGTGCCAGCAGTCCCCGGGGGGAGACTGAAGCTTTCTTT; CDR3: CASSPRGETEAFF
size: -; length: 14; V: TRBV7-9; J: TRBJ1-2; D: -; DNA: TGTGCCAGCAGCTTATTGACAGGCAACTATGGCTACACCTTC; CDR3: CASSLLTGNYGYTF
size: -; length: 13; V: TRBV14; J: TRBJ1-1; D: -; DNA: TGTGCCAGCAGCTGGGAGAGGCGGACTGAAGCTTTCTTT; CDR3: CASSWERRTEAFF
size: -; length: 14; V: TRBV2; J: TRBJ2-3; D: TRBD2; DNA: TGTGCCAGCAGAAGGACTAGCGAGGCAGATACGCAGTATTTT; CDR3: CASRRTSEADTQYF
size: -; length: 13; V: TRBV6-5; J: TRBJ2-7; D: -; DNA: TGTGCCAGCATGGGCGGTGGTTACTACGAGCAGTACTTC; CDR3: CASMGGGYYEQYF
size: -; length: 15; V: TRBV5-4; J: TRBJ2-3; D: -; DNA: TGTGCCAGCAGGGGGACTGGGGTCGGCACAGATACGCAGTATTTT; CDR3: CASRGTGVGTDTQYF
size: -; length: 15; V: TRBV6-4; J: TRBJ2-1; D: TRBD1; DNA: TGTGCCAGCAGTGTTGGTTTGACAGGGAACAATGAGCAGTTCTTC; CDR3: CASSVGLTGNNEQFF
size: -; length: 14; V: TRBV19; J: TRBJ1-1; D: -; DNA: TGTGCCAGTAGTACGCAAGCGGCGGGGACTGAAGCTTTCTTT; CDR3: CASSTQAAGTEAFF
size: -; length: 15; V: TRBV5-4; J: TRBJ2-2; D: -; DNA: TGTGCCAGCAGCTTGCAACAGGGAGCCACCGGGGAGCTGTTTTTT; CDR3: CASSLQQGATGELFF
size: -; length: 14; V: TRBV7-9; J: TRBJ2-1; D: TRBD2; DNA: TGTGCCATCCGGGGGGGTGCGAGTTCAATTGAGCAGTTCTTC; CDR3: CAIRGGASSIEQFF
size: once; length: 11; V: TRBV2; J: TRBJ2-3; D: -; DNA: TGTGCCAGCAGGGACACAGATACGCAGTATTTT; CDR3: CASRDTDTQYF
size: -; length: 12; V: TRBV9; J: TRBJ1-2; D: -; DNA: TGTGCCAGCAGCGCGCAGGGCTATGGCTACACCTTC; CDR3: CASSAQGYGYTF
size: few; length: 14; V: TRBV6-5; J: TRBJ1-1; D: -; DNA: TGTGCCAGCAGTTACTTCGACAGGAACACTGAAGCTTTCTTT; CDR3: CASSYFDRNTEAFF